Included here is one T cell receptor beta chain sequence, with context. Its antigen is unknown. The data stem from a study of cytomegalovirus exposure and HLA in healthy donors. The donors were part of the validation cohort, which consisted of approximately 110 subjects and was separate from the first cohort of under 850 subjects. CDR3 size: 14 residues. The ends were cut back, 7 bases at V and 4 bases at J, with 16 bases in the middle. Germline lookup yields CDR1 LNHDA and CDR2 SQIVND (reference sequence). General study points: Cytomegalovirus status was reportedly diagnosed by the classifier with high specificity and sensitivity.

Produced via immunoSEQ multiplex PCR; TCRdb's table is partial and in-frame only. The sample shows approximately 260,000 clones, approximately 83% of them seen only once. Material for sequencing was PBMCs. The TCR originated in a woman aged 30 to 39 in good health and CMV-seropositive. The chain recombines TRBV19 with TRBJ1-2, with D uncertain. The CDR3 spells CASTPRELGYGYTF. In DNA, the CDR3 is TGTGCCAGTACCCCGCGGGAGCTGGGCTATGGCTACACCTTC.